This T cell receptor beta chain was sequenced during a study of blood T cell repertoires in COVID-19. Study background: COVID-19 samples from acute and convalescent phases originated in the United States, Italy and Spain. PBMCs, B-cell-depleted T cells, or T cells were the source of the cDNA or gDNA that made up the material.

CDR1 MNHNS and CDR2 SASEGT come from the germline V gene. This CDR3 region has 14 residues. V was pared by 3 bases and J by 3 bases, with 9 bases between. In this sample, this clone turned up a few times. Original handling: How many nucleated cells were present was estimated from reference gene primer amplification. Profiled with immunoSEQ multiplex PCR; TCRdb holds only in-frame clones, not every one. V and J calls and clone size follow that table, whereas D and trimming were derived from the DNA. The sample yields approximately 97,000 clones, 90% seen once. The chain employs TRBV6-1 and TRBJ1-5, with D maybe TRBD1 (6 bases). The specimen was peripheral blood. The source of this sequence is a man in his sixties with acute or convalescent COVID-19. The CDR3, as DNA: TGTGCCAGCAGTGACGGGACACTCAATCAGCCCCAGCATTTT. This encodes CASSDGTLNQPQHF.